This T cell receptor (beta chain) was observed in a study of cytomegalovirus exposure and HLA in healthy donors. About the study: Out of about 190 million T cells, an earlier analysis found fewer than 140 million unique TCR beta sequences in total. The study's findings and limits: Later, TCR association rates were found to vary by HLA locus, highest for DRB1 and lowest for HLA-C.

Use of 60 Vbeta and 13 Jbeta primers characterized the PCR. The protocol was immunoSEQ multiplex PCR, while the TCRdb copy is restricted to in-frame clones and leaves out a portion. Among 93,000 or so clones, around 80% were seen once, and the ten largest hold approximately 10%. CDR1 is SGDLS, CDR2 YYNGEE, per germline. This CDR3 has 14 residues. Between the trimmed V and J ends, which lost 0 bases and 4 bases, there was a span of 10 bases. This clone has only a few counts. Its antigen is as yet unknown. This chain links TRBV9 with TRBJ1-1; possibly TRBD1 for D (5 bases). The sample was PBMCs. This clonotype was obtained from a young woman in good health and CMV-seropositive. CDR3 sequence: CASSVVGGSTEAFF. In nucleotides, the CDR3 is TGTGCCAGCAGCGTAGTCGGGGGGAGCACTGAAGCTTTCTTT.